Given below is one T cell receptor (beta chain) in context. This clonotype was recorded a few times. Its antigen remains undetermined. No base quality information exists; no much larger clone differs at one position. The CDR3 spans 16 residues, from the cysteine through the phenylalanine. This entry keeps only the CDR3 DNA: 48 bases, framed from base 1. CDR1 and CDR2 are read off the germline V gene as MDHEN and SYDVKM. Deletion took 3 bases off V and 0 bases off J, with a span of 14 bases between the germline ends. This sample is part of a study of blood T cells in healthy people across ages (dated by TCRdb to between 2015 and 2016). Background on the whole study: In model experiments, template switching captured about one uniquely barcoded TCR beta cDNA molecule for every two T cells. Age-related changes in TCR beta repertoire diversity were measured in the study by deep sequencing normalized with unique cDNA molecular identifiers. Donors were grouped into four age groups: young (average roughly 15 years), middle-aged (less than 40), aged (62) and long-lived (around 82). Using the same blood draw, the study looked at two additional independent replicas of 1 million unique cDNA reads for two donors, one aged 18 to 30 and the other aged 80 or older.

The donors were roughly 40 Caucasian individuals from Russia, aged roughly 6 to 100 years, who were systemically healthy. Around 10 milliliters of peripheral blood were collected from each donor into EDTA-treated Vacutainer tubes. PBMCs were isolated by Ficoll-Paque density-gradient centrifugation, with at least 7 million obtained per sample. Trizol reagent was used to extract total RNA from the PBMCs, yielding at least 6 micrograms per sample. For every donor, flow cytometry on a PBMC aliquot measured the percentage of naive CD45RAhigh/CD27high T cells. Broader findings and caveats from the paper: Observed TCR beta diversity correlated strongly with the percentage of naive T cells measured by flow cytometry. Donor CMV infection status was unknown, potentially confounding age-related changes in expanded clonotypes. Estimates of total diversity based on one million sequenced T cells were considered lower bounds and underestimates. Since profiling was done on bulk unsorted PBMCs, naive and antigen-experienced compartments could not be conclusively compared. Compared with the aged group, the long-lived group had more naive CD4+ T cells, fewer expanded clones and increased TCR diversity, suggesting age selection. As age increased, observed TCR beta diversity per million T cells dropped in a roughly linear way, and a significant reduction was already evident by age about 40.

Library generation was performed with 5' RACE. Sequencing took place on an Illumina HiSeq 2500. A second PCR of about 7 to 12 cycles was performed with a sample-barcoded 5' primer and a J-beta primer mix. A template-switch 5' adaptor carrying 12 random nucleotides introduced a unique molecular identifier onto each TCR beta cDNA molecule. Each sample yielded at least 3 million CDR3-containing paired-end reads. First-strand cDNA synthesis was performed from all RNA using the Mint cDNA synthesis kit, with priming by a TRBC-specific oligonucleotide. Following uracil-DNA glycosylase treatment, a first 18-cycle PCR with universal primers M1SS and BC2_uni_R was performed on all cDNA. The authors' pipeline ran thus. Each sample was normalized by randomly selecting 1 million high-quality reads, each carrying a distinct molecular identifier. Reads with shared molecular identifiers were discarded instead of being binned into consensus sequences. MiTCR, with a Q25 quality threshold and the strictest error-elimination algorithm, was used for CDR3 identification, clonotype clustering and error correction. Lower-bound total TCR beta diversity was estimated with a nonparametric unseen species model using Euler transformation. In-frame beta chains were kept once TCRdb had trimmed the public reads at Q25 with fastp and called clones with MiXCR. All rows with the same CDR3 protein become a single entry with the most common DNA and genes. Here the V and J calls rest on TCRdb's processing, not on the authors' analysis. Across this sample there are around 800,000 distinct CDR3 sequences, with roughly 26% seen only once. Roughly 3.1% of the sample lies in the top ten.

The same sample was also used in a study of T cells of mothers and their children. From the second report: Donors were nine systemically healthy Caucasian individuals: three mothers and their six children. cDNA synthesis used all of the extracted RNA, with approximately 1.4 ug of RNA in each 15 ul reaction. In the second PCR, the M1S primer introduced both the sample barcodes and 2-4 random nucleotides. More than 8 million TCR beta CDR3 reads were obtained from each mother, and about 3 million reads were obtained from each child. Thymic selection shapes the output of TCR recombination in a similar way in related and unrelated pairs, and inherited differences have a minor effect. Normalized repertoire overlap was always slightly but never significantly higher in related than unrelated mother-child pairs. No persistent microchimeric T cell clones were found, with a detection sensitivity of approximately 100 clones per million clonotypes. To look for features that set related mother-child pairs apart from unrelated individuals, the researchers ran deep NGS to compare the TCR beta repertoires of mothers and children. On average, the children were approximately 11 +/- 4 years old, while the mothers were 40 +/- 4 years old. After adapters were ligated using NEBNext reagents, the libraries underwent 100+100 nt paired-end sequencing on an Illumina HiSeq 2000. To avoid cross-contamination, the mother libraries and the child libraries were prepared a month apart and sequenced in separate runs. Each donor had between about 450,000 and 2,300,000 distinct TCR beta clonotypes identified. Naive TCR beta clonotypes were estimated from low-frequency clonotypes matched to each donor's FACS-determined naive share, without sorting.

Sequenced input: blood. The TCR originated in a boy younger than 18 in good health. Recombination linked TRBV28 to TRBJ2-5; TRBD1 is a possible D gene, resting on 6 matching bases. The CDR3 is CASSLGATAYQETQYF. The base sequence is TGTGCCAGCAGTTTGGGGGCTACAGCCTACCAAGAGACCCAGTACTTC.